The sequence of this T cell receptor beta chain was determined in a study of blood T cell repertoires in COVID-19. All enrollees were roughly 18 to 89 years old and from fewer than 30 US areas. Cohorts were determined from participant-reported clinical history. Donors in Cohort 3 who had recovered were those with two negative PCRs, healthcare professional clearance, or resolution of their symptoms. Looked up from germline, CDR1 is MDHEN and CDR2 is SYDVKM. The CDR3 loop spans 16 amino acids. V lost 6 bases and J lost 6; bases outside the gene matches: 12. Data came from immunoSEQ multiplex PCR; TCRdb stores just in-frame clones and leaves some out. The table has hundreds of thousands of clones, approximately 90% seen once.

The TCR was taken from a woman aged 40-49 years who had recovered from COVID-19. The sequenced material came from PBMCs or T cells enriched from blood (not recorded which). This sequence joins TRBV28 and TRBJ2-1; 9 bases align to TRBD1. The CDR3 coding sequence is TGTGCCAGCAGCGCCCCCGGGACAGGGATCGGCAATGAGCAGTTCTTC. This codes for CASSAPGTGIGNEQFF.